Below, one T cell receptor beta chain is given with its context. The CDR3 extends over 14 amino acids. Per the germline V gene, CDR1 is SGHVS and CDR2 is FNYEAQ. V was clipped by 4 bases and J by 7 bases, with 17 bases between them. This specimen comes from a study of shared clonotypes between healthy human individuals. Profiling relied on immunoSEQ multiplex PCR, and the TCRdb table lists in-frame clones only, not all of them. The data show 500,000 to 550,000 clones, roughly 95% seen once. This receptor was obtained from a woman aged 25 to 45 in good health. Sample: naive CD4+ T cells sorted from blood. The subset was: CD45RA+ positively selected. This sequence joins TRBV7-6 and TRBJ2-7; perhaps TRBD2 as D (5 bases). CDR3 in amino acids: CASSSAPSTGEQYF. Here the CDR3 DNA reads TGTGCCAGCAGCTCTGCGCCCTCCACGGGGGAGCAGTACTTC.